This TCR beta chain stems from a study of T-cell reconstitution after alpha-beta-depleted transplantation in children. Notes on the study in general: It was surviving recipient T cells and thymic progenitors that gave some patients high TCRbeta diversity at day 60. Most T-cell counts and diversity one year after the transplant came from T cells that were newly produced. Several hundred rapidly expanded clones from non-depleted graft cells reportedly supplied alpha-beta T cells about two months post-transplant.

Trimming pared 5 bases from V and 3 bases from J, leaving 11 bases between. Germline CDR1 is MNHEY and CDR2 is SMNVEV (reference sequence). This CDR3 spans 14 amino acids. This clonotype came up many times. The antigen is unknown. For TCRbeta, the library was prepared with unique molecular identifiers. TCRdb reprocessed the PCR reads with MiXCR, giving one entry per CDR3 protein. The data show nearly 250,000 distinct CDR3 sequences, 6.5% to 10% seen once. Here the sequenced sample was PBMCs, mostly from graft donor cells, taken 180 days after TCRalphabeta/CD19-depleted stem cell transplant. This chain joins TRBV27 and TRBJ1-5, with a tentative D call TRBD1 (5 bases). The TCR sequence derives from a male patient between 5 and 17 years old who had a stem cell transplant for acute lymphoblastic leukemia, so the T cells may come from the graft donor. CDR3 amino acids: CASSPQGPNQPQHF. DNA of the CDR3: TGTGCCAGCAGTCCGCAGGGACCCAATCAGCCCCAGCATTTT.